This T cell receptor (beta chain) was found in a study of blood T cell repertoires in COVID-19. For the study at large: T cells, B-cell-depleted T cells, or PBMCs supplied cDNA or gDNA.

This clone came up a few times. CDR1 is SGHRS and CDR2 is YFSETQ in the germline V gene. V was pared by 5 bases and J by 0 bases, with 2 bases of the junction left unmatched. This CDR3 has 14 amino acids. In the authors' workflow: Cell counts per sample came from amplifying reference gene primers. This table comes from immunoSEQ multiplex PCR, and its TCRdb copy is limited to in-frame clones, with some not included. V and J calls and clone size are as listed in that table; D and trimming were resolved from the DNA. The sample lists about 100,000 clones; just over 85% were seen once. This sequence originates from a human donor in a cohort sampled during active COVID-19. Sequenced material: peripheral blood. The chain uses TRBV5-1 and TRBJ2-7; 10 nucleotides align to TRBD1. CDR3 coding DNA: TGCGCCAGCAGTAGGGACAGGGGCTCCTACGAGCAGTACTTC. This sequence encodes CASSRDRGSYEQYF.